The text below deals with one T cell receptor (beta chain). Its target is unknown. Germline values: CDR1 GTSNPN, CDR2 SVGIG (reference sequence). V was trimmed by 0 bases and J by 0 bases, leaving 9 bases between them. There are 15 residues in the CDR3. Libraries were prepared by immunoSEQ multiplex PCR; TCRdb keeps only in-frame clonotypes and omits some of them. This table holds 55,000 to 75,000 clones, roughly 80% found once. The data were taken from a study of OX40 agonist ivuxolimab in advanced cancers. The wider study: Patients were treated with ivuxolimab, an agonistic anti-OX40 (CD134) antibody.

Study-wide points: Doses of 0.1 to 3.0 mg/kg were accompanied by clonal expansion of CD4+ and CD8+ blood T cells by week 6. Expanded clones tended on average to be more numerous among CD8+ T cells than CD4+.

Autoimmune disease history or systemic immunosuppression was exclusionary. Sequences were derived from CD4+ or CD8+ T cells sorted from blood, sampled in a trial of the OX40 agonist ivuxolimab. This sequence joins TRBV30 and TRBJ1-3; tentative D call: TRBD1 (5 bases). The TCR was taken from an adult with an advanced solid tumor such as melanoma, head and neck, liver or kidney cancer. CDR3 coding DNA: TGTGCCTGGAGTGTAGGGGCGCTCTCTGGAAACACCATATATTTT. Translating gives CAWSVGALSGNTIYF.